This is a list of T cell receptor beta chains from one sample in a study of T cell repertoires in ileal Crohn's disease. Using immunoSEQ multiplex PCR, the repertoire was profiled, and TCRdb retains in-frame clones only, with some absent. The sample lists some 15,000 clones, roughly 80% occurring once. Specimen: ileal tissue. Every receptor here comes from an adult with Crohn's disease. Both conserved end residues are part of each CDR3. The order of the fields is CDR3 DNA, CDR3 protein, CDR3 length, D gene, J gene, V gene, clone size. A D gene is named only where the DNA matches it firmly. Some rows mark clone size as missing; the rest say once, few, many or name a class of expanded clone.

DNA: TGTGCCAGCAGTGAACCGAGGACAGGGACTGAAAAACTGTTTTTT; CDR3: CASSEPRTGTEKLFF; length: 15; D: TRBD1; J: TRBJ1-4; V: TRBV6-1; size: NA
DNA: TGTGCCACCAGCGAGGCGACAGGGGATCGGGGCTACACCTTC; CDR3: CATSEATGDRGYTF; length: 14; D: TRBD1; J: TRBJ1-2; V: TRBV15; size: NA
DNA: TGTGCCAGCAGCTTGGACAGGGGCCGGGAGACCCAGTACTTC; CDR3: CASSLDRGRETQYF; length: 14; D: TRBD1; J: TRBJ2-5; V: TRBV5-8; size: NA
DNA: TGTGCCAGCAGCCCACTCGGACGGGATGAATACGAGCAGTACTTC; CDR3: CASSPLGRDEYEQYF; length: 15; D: NA; J: TRBJ2-7; V: TRBV14; size: NA
DNA: TGTGCCAGCAGTTACTCGATGGGCGGGGGAACTAGTTTC; CDR3: CASSYSMGGGTSF; length: 13; D: TRBD2; J: TRBJ2-6; V: TRBV6-5; size: NA
DNA: TGCGCCAGCAGCCAACCAGGGGCTGGGGCCAACGTCCTGACTTTC; CDR3: CASSQPGAGANVLTF; length: 15; D: NA; J: TRBJ2-6; V: TRBV4-1; size: NA
DNA: TGCGCCAGCAACACAGGGGGCGTGTACGAGCAGTACTTC; CDR3: CASNTGGVYEQYF; length: 13; D: TRBD1; J: TRBJ2-7; V: TRBV10-2; size: NA
DNA: TGTGCTGGCAGCTATGGCAGGAGGAAATCCTATAATTCACCCCTCCACTTT; CDR3: CAGSYGRRKSYNSPLHF; length: 17; D: NA; J: TRBJ1-6; V: TRBV7-7; size: NA
DNA: TGCGCCAGCAACAAAGGACTAGTGACTTACACAGATACGCAGTATTTT; CDR3: CASNKGLVTYTDTQYF; length: 16; D: TRBD2; J: TRBJ2-3; V: TRBV5-1; size: NA
DNA: TGCAGCGTTGAATTTGGGACAGGTTCCTACGAGCAGTACTTC; CDR3: CSVEFGTGSYEQYF; length: 14; D: TRBD1; J: TRBJ2-7; V: TRBV29-1; size: NA
DNA: TGTGCCAGCAGCTTAGGCAGGGCGGCCCTTGGGTACGAGCAGTACTTC; CDR3: CASSLGRAALGYEQYF; length: 16; D: NA; J: TRBJ2-7; V: TRBV13; size: NA
DNA: TGTGCCAGCAGCTTCTATCAGCCGGGACTAGAAGAGACCCAGTACTTC; CDR3: CASSFYQPGLEETQYF; length: 16; D: TRBD2; J: TRBJ2-5; V: TRBV5-8; size: NA
DNA: TGCGCCAGCAGCTTAACCGGGACAGGGGGATCCACTGAAGCTTTCTTT; CDR3: CASSLTGTGGSTEAFF; length: 16; D: TRBD1; J: TRBJ1-1; V: TRBV5-1; size: NA
DNA: TGTGCCAGCAGGGTGGGGCAGGGGGCGAAGTTCTCTGAAGCTTTCTTT; CDR3: CASRVGQGAKFSEAFF; length: 16; D: TRBD1; J: TRBJ1-1; V: TRBV27; size: NA
DNA: TGTGCCAGCACGGGGGGAGAGCAGTTCTTC; CDR3: CASTGGEQFF; length: 10; D: TRBD2; J: TRBJ2-1; V: TRBV6-1; size: once
DNA: TGTGCCAGCAGTGATCGGTCAGGGAGGACCGGGGAGCTGTTTTTT; CDR3: CASSDRSGRTGELFF; length: 15; D: NA; J: TRBJ2-2; V: TRBV2; size: once
DNA: TGTGCCTGGAGTGAGAGCTCCAACGAGCAGTACTTC; CDR3: CAWSESSNEQYF; length: 12; D: NA; J: TRBJ2-7; V: TRBV30; size: NA
DNA: TGTGCCAGCACCCCGAACTACCTCCACCCGAACACTGAAGCTTTCTTT; CDR3: CASTPNYLHPNTEAFF; length: 16; D: NA; J: TRBJ1-1; V: TRBV11-2; size: NA
DNA: TGTGCCAGCAGCGAGGGACAGGGTTATAATTCACCCCTCCACTTT; CDR3: CASSEGQGYNSPLHF; length: 15; D: TRBD1; J: TRBJ1-6; V: TRBV14; size: few
DNA: TGCGCCAGCAGCTCCCGGGACAGGGCAACGGAGACCCAGTACTTC; CDR3: CASSSRDRATETQYF; length: 15; D: TRBD1; J: TRBJ2-5; V: TRBV5-1; size: NA
DNA: TGTGCCAGCAGTCTAGCCCAGGCTGGCTACACCTTC; CDR3: CASSLAQAGYTF; length: 12; D: NA; J: TRBJ1-2; V: TRBV6-1; size: NA
DNA: TGTGCCAGCAACACAGGGAGGGAAGACACCATATATTTT; CDR3: CASNTGREDTIYF; length: 13; D: NA; J: TRBJ1-3; V: TRBV2; size: NA
DNA: TGTGCCAGCGACGGGACTAGCGGGAGCTGGGAGCAGTACTTC; CDR3: CASDGTSGSWEQYF; length: 14; D: TRBD2; J: TRBJ2-7; V: TRBV2; size: few
DNA: TGTGCCTGGAGTGTACGGGACGAGCAGTACTTC; CDR3: CAWSVRDEQYF; length: 11; D: NA; J: TRBJ2-7; V: TRBV30; size: few
DNA: TGCAGTGCTGGGACTGAAGAGACCCAGTACTTC; CDR3: CSAGTEETQYF; length: 11; D: NA; J: TRBJ2-5; V: TRBV20-1; size: NA
DNA: TGCAGCGTAGCGGGAGGGCCGTCCTACGAGCAGTACTTC; CDR3: CSVAGGPSYEQYF; length: 13; D: TRBD2; J: TRBJ2-7; V: TRBV29-1; size: NA
DNA: TGTGCCAGCAGGACGGGCACCGGGGAGCTGTTTTTT; CDR3: CASRTGTGELFF; length: 12; D: NA; J: TRBJ2-2; V: TRBV6-1; size: NA
DNA: TGTGCTAGTGGTTTGTGGGGCGGCTACACCTTC; CDR3: CASGLWGGYTF; length: 11; D: NA; J: TRBJ1-2; V: TRBV12-5; size: few
DNA: TGTGCCAGCACCCCGGCCCTAGCGGGAGCCTACGAGCAGTACTTC; CDR3: CASTPALAGAYEQYF; length: 15; D: TRBD2; J: TRBJ2-7; V: TRBV7-2; size: few
DNA: TGTGCCAGCCTAGGTATGGGGACAGGGTCCTATGGCTACACCTTC; CDR3: CASLGMGTGSYGYTF; length: 15; D: TRBD1; J: TRBJ1-2; V: TRBV7-9; size: NA
DNA: TGTGCCAGCTCACCGAGGACAGGGCTGAAGACCCAGTACTTC; CDR3: CASSPRTGLKTQYF; length: 14; D: TRBD1; J: TRBJ2-5; V: TRBV18; size: NA
DNA: TGTGCCACCGCCCGGGGACTTAGGGTAGGGGCCAACGTCCTGACTTTC; CDR3: CATARGLRVGANVLTF; length: 16; D: NA; J: TRBJ2-6; V: TRBV27; size: NA
DNA: TGTGCCAGCAGTTCCCTGTCGTACCAAGAGACCCAGTACTTC; CDR3: CASSSLSYQETQYF; length: 14; D: NA; J: TRBJ2-5; V: TRBV27; size: NA
DNA: TGTGCCAGCAGCTCAAGGAGACAGCTCAGCTCCTACAATGAGCAGTTCTTC; CDR3: CASSSRRQLSSYNEQFF; length: 17; D: NA; J: TRBJ2-1; V: TRBV5-4; size: NA
DNA: TGCGCCAGCAGCTTGGCCCCAGCGGGGGGTCGGTCGGATGAGCAGTTCTTC; CDR3: CASSLAPAGGRSDEQFF; length: 17; D: TRBD2; J: TRBJ2-1; V: TRBV5-1; size: NA
DNA: TGTGCCAGCAGCTTAGGGACTAGCGGGGCGCTAGCCAAAAACATTCAGTACTTC; CDR3: CASSLGTSGALAKNIQYF; length: 18; D: TRBD2; J: TRBJ2-4; V: TRBV11-1; size: NA
DNA: TGTGCCAGCAGCTTAGGATTAGGGGGCCGGTTTGACACTGAAGCTTTCTTT; CDR3: CASSLGLGGRFDTEAFF; length: 17; D: TRBD1; J: TRBJ1-1; V: TRBV11-2; size: NA
DNA: TGTGCCAGCAGCTCCCTACTAGCGGGGGCTCACAATGAGCAGTTCTTC; CDR3: CASSSLLAGAHNEQFF; length: 16; D: TRBD2; J: TRBJ2-1; V: TRBV5-4; size: medium-sized
DNA: TGTGCCAGTCGGCGGGCGGGAGGGTCCGGGGAGCTGTTTTTT; CDR3: CASRRAGGSGELFF; length: 14; D: TRBD2; J: TRBJ2-2; V: TRBV27; size: NA
DNA: TGCGCCAGCAGCTTGTACATAGCCGGCAATGAGCAGTTCTTC; CDR3: CASSLYIAGNEQFF; length: 14; D: NA; J: TRBJ2-1; V: TRBV5-1; size: few
DNA: TGTGCCAGCAGCTTGGAAGGGACACACTCAGCTAATGAAAAACTGTTTTTT; CDR3: CASSLEGTHSANEKLFF; length: 17; D: NA; J: TRBJ1-4; V: TRBV5-8; size: NA
DNA: TGTGCCAGCAGCCCCGGGACAGGGGTTCAGGAGACCCAGTACTTC; CDR3: CASSPGTGVQETQYF; length: 15; D: TRBD1; J: TRBJ2-5; V: TRBV14; size: NA
DNA: TGTGCCACCAGCAGAGATCTCCCTAGGCAGGGCTACACTGAAGCTTTCTTT; CDR3: CATSRDLPRQGYTEAFF; length: 17; D: NA; J: TRBJ1-1; V: TRBV15; size: NA
DNA: TGCGCCAGCAGCCCTTGGACAGATAACTATGGCTACACCTTC; CDR3: CASSPWTDNYGYTF; length: 14; D: NA; J: TRBJ1-2; V: TRBV5-1; size: NA
DNA: TGTGCCAGCAGTGAAGAGCCGGGTGCGAATGAGCAGTTCTTC; CDR3: CASSEEPGANEQFF; length: 14; D: NA; J: TRBJ2-1; V: TRBV6-1; size: NA
DNA: TGCGCCAGCAGCCAAGTATTTGACAGCTCAGTGCAGTTCTTC; CDR3: CASSQVFDSSVQFF; length: 14; D: NA; J: TRBJ2-1; V: TRBV4-1; size: NA